A selection of T cell receptor beta chains follows, all from one sample in a study of glioma-infiltrating T cells after dendritic cell vaccination. Measured with immunoSEQ multiplex PCR; TCRdb has only the in-frame clones, and not every one. The sample consists of fewer than 30,000 clones, under 90% of them appearing once. The starting material was blood, obtained after dendritic cell vaccination. The receptor set was obtained from a human donor with glioblastoma. Both conserved end residues are part of each CDR3. A D gene is named only where the DNA matches it firmly. Clone size is stated in some rows and not others, as once, few, many or a class when expanded.

TRBD2 | TRBJ2-7 | . | TRBV5-4 | CASSPGLATYEQYF | TGTGCCAGCAGCCCGGGACTAGCTACCTACGAGCAGTACTTC
. | TRBJ1-1 | . | TRBV30 | CAWRWGVEAFF | TGTGCCTGGAGATGGGGAGTTGAAGCTTTCTTT
TRBD2 | TRBJ2-5 | . | TRBV5-1 | CASSPGLAGQETQYF | TGCGCCAGCAGCCCGGGACTAGCGGGGCAAGAGACCCAGTACTTC
TRBD1 | TRBJ1-2 | . | TRBV5-5 | CASSSEDRGRSYGYTF | TGTGCCAGCAGCTCGGAGGACAGGGGGCGTAGCTATGGCTACACCTTC
. | TRBJ1-1 | . | TRBV5-6 | CASSPPSRGARTEAFF | TGTGCCAGCAGCCCACCATCGCGGGGGGCGCGCACTGAAGCTTTCTTT
. | TRBJ2-2 | . | TRBV4-1 | CASSQKVGANTGELFF | TGCGCCAGCAGCCAAAAAGTGGGGGCAAACACCGGGGAGCTGTTTTTT
. | TRBJ2-2 | . | TRBV6-5 | CASRRQAGELFF | TGTGCCAGCAGAAGACAGGCCGGGGAGCTGTTTTTT
TRBD1 | TRBJ2-1 | . | TRBV4-2 | CASSQSGQGEFF | TGTGCCAGCAGCCAATCGGGACAGGGTGAGTTCTTC
. | TRBJ2-7 | . | TRBV7-8 | CASSLGPDEQYF | TGTGCCAGCAGTCTGGGGCCAGACGAGCAGTACTTC
. | TRBJ2-7 | . | TRBV9 | CASSVEGDYEQYF | TGTGCCAGCAGCGTAGAAGGGGACTACGAGCAGTACTTC
TRBD2 | TRBJ2-2 | once | TRBV10-3 | CAISDTSGVVTGELFF | TGTGCCATCAGTGACACTAGCGGGGTCGTTACCGGGGAGCTGTTTTTT
TRBD1 | TRBJ1-2 | . | TRBV5-4 | CASSFNAAGTAGNFYGYTF | TGTGCCAGCAGTTTCAACGCTGCCGGGACAGCAGGGAACTTCTATGGCTACACCTTC
TRBD1 | TRBJ2-5 | once | TRBV5-4 | CASSLIGTGRKETQYF | TGTGCCAGCAGCTTGATAGGGACAGGGAGGAAAGAGACCCAGTACTTC
. | TRBJ1-4 | . | TRBV11-3 | CASSLVQEKLFF | TGTGCCAGCAGCTTAGTCCAGGAAAAACTGTTTTTT
. | TRBJ2-1 | . | TRBV5-8 | CASSPNFYEQFF | TGTGCCAGCAGCCCCAACTTCTATGAGCAGTTCTTC
. | TRBJ2-5 | . | TRBV7-2 | CASSPWASGQETQYF | TGTGCCAGCAGCCCATGGGCCAGCGGTCAAGAGACCCAGTACTTC
. | TRBJ1-1 | . | TRBV25-1 | CATRGGNTEAFF | TGTGCCACCCGAGGGGGAAACACTGAAGCTTTCTTT
TRBD2 | TRBJ2-3 | . | TRBV6-5 | CASSSPSGGTTDTQYF | TGTGCCAGCAGTTCCCCCTCGGGGGGAACCACAGATACGCAGTATTTT
. | TRBJ1-1 | . | TRBV25-1 | CASRKEGSGNTEAFF | TGTGCCAGCAGGAAAGAGGGTTCGGGGAACACTGAAGCTTTCTTT
TRBD1 | TRBJ2-3 | once | TRBV2 | CASPTGGLGDTQYF | TGTGCCAGCCCGACAGGGGGCTTGGGAGATACGCAGTATTTT
TRBD2 | TRBJ2-1 | . | TRBV6-1 | CASSEVGYGGGGREQFF | TGTGCCAGCAGTGAAGTGGGTTACGGCGGGGGGGGTAGGGAGCAGTTCTTC
TRBD1 | TRBJ1-1 | . | TRBV18 | CASSPRGSDRTGGNTEAFF | TGTGCCAGCTCACCACGGGGTTCGGACCGGACAGGGGGGAACACTGAAGCTTTCTTT
. | TRBJ2-6 | . | TRBV18 | CASSPAGTGANVLTF | TGTGCCAGCTCACCAGCGGGGACCGGGGCCAACGTCCTGACTTTC
TRBD1 | TRBJ2-7 | . | TRBV4-2 | CASSTTGVLHPGYEQYF | TGTGCCAGCAGCACGACAGGGGTACTCCATCCTGGGTACGAGCAGTACTTC
. | TRBJ2-3 | . | TRBV2 | CASREDSSSTDTQYF | TGTGCCAGCAGGGAGGACTCCAGTAGCACAGATACGCAGTATTTT
. | TRBJ2-7 | . | TRBV5-5 | CASSRGMAYEQYF | TGTGCCAGCAGCAGGGGAATGGCCTACGAGCAGTACTTC
. | TRBJ2-2 | . | TRBV18 | CASSLTGTGELFF | TGTGCCAGCTCACTAACAGGGACCGGGGAGCTGTTTTTT
. | TRBJ2-3 | . | TRBV18 | CASSPSRDTQYF | TGTGCCAGCTCTCCGTCGCGGGATACGCAGTATTTT
TRBD2 | TRBJ2-2 | . | TRBV5-1 | CASNSGTSVNTGELFF | TGCGCCAGCAATTCCGGGACTAGCGTTAACACCGGGGAGCTGTTTTTT
. | TRBJ2-2 | . | TRBV6-5 | CASRDDHRGTGELFF | TGTGCCAGCAGAGATGACCACAGAGGGACCGGGGAGCTGTTTTTT
. | TRBJ1-5 | . | TRBV27 | CASRPQGTHQPQHF | TGTGCCAGCAGACCCCAGGGTACCCATCAGCCCCAGCATTTT
. | TRBJ1-5 | . | TRBV5-1 | CASRSGDSNQPQHF | TGCGCCAGCAGATCGGGGGATAGCAATCAGCCCCAGCATTTT
. | TRBJ1-2 | . | TRBV10-3 | CAINFSPSHGYTF | TGTGCCATCAACTTCTCCCCGTCGCATGGCTACACCTTC
TRBD1 | TRBJ1-1 | . | TRBV5-5 | CASSAETGRRLAFF | TGTGCCAGCAGCGCGGAGACAGGGAGGCGATTGGCTTTCTTT
TRBD1 | TRBJ2-1 | . | TRBV5-1 | CASSSAGTGPYNEQFF | TGCGCCAGCAGCTCGGCCGGGACAGGGCCCTACAATGAGCAGTTCTTC
. | TRBJ1-6 | . | TRBV7-9 | CASSPHYQFSPLHF | TGTGCCAGCAGCCCCCATTATCAGTTCTCACCCCTCCACTTT
TRBD1 | TRBJ1-2 | . | TRBV19 | CASSMGPGTGGNYGYTF | TGTGCCAGTAGTATGGGGCCAGGAACAGGGGGAAACTATGGCTACACCTTC
. | TRBJ1-3 | once | TRBV7-9 | CASSLVGRISGNTIYF | TGTGCCAGCAGCTTAGTAGGCAGGATCTCTGGAAACACCATATATTTT
TRBD1 | TRBJ2-7 | . | TRBV7-2 | CASSLQGQAPYEQYF | TGTGCCAGCAGCCTTCAGGGACAGGCGCCCTACGAGCAGTACTTC
TRBD1 | TRBJ1-6 | . | TRBV5-4 | CASSRTGEHSPLHF | TGTGCCAGCAGCCGGACAGGGGAACATTCACCCCTCCACTTT
. | TRBJ1-2 | . | TRBV5-1 | CASSLRTVGMGYTF | TGCGCCAGCAGCTTGAGGACAGTCGGAATGGGCTACACCTTC
. | TRBJ1-6 | . | TRBV6-5 | CASSPGSRGSPLHF | TGTGCCAGCAGCCCAGGATCCAGGGGTTCACCCCTCCACTTT
TRBD1 | TRBJ1-4 | . | TRBV6-5 | CASSMTGDGEKLFF | TGTGCCAGCAGCATGACAGGGGACGGCGAAAAACTGTTTTTT
TRBD1 | TRBJ2-1 | . | TRBV6-5 | CASGGGQGVSEQFF | TGTGCCAGCGGGGGAGGACAGGGTGTGAGTGAGCAGTTCTTC
. | TRBJ2-3 | . | TRBV6-5 | CASSYQNIADTQYF | TGTGCCAGCAGTTATCAGAATATCGCAGATACGCAGTATTTT
. | TRBJ2-3 | . | TRBV18 | CASSPPGADTQYF | TGTGCCAGCTCACCACCCGGGGCAGATACGCAGTATTTT
. | TRBJ1-3 | . | TRBV5-5 | CASSWEDFSSGNTIYF | TGTGCCAGCAGCTGGGAGGATTTTTCCTCTGGAAACACCATATATTTT
. | TRBJ1-2 | . | TRBV29-1 | CSVREPYNYGYTF | TGCAGCGTTCGGGAACCTTATAACTATGGCTACACCTTC
TRBD1 | TRBJ2-5 | . | TRBV5-1 | CASTWTGEAQETQYF | TGCGCCAGCACCTGGACAGGGGAGGCCCAAGAGACCCAGTACTTC
TRBD1 | TRBJ1-5 | . | TRBV11-3 | CAALYRDRVNDQPQHF | TGTGCCGCACTCTACCGGGACAGGGTAAACGATCAGCCCCAGCATTTT
. | TRBJ2-1 | . | TRBV10-3 | CAIKGVSNEQFF | TGTGCCATCAAAGGGGTATCCAATGAGCAGTTCTTC
. | TRBJ1-4 | . | TRBV5-5 | CASSSSQAYNEKLFF | TGTGCCAGCAGCTCGTCACAGGCTTATAATGAAAAACTGTTTTTT
TRBD1 | TRBJ2-7 | . | TRBV5-6 | CASSGTDSYEQYF | TGTGCCAGCAGCGGGACAGACTCCTACGAGCAGTACTTC
TRBD1 | TRBJ1-1 | . | TRBV7-2 | CASSYRGTNTEAFF | TGTGCCAGCAGTTACAGGGGGACGAACACTGAAGCTTTCTTT
. | TRBJ2-5 | . | TRBV10-3 | CATNRGGGETQYF | TGTGCCACAAACAGGGGTGGAGGGGAGACCCAGTACTTC
TRBD1 | TRBJ2-5 | . | TRBV2 | CASSTEGGDKETQYF | TGTGCCAGCAGTACCGAAGGGGGCGATAAAGAGACCCAGTACTTC
TRBD1 | TRBJ1-6 | . | TRBV5-4 | CASTRKGQLNSPLHF | TGTGCCAGCACCAGAAAGGGACAGCTAAATTCACCCCTCCACTTT
. | TRBJ1-1 | few | TRBV5-5 | CASNRQSNTEAFF | TGTGCCAGCAACAGACAGTCAAACACTGAAGCTTTCTTT